A selection of T cell receptor beta chains follows, all from one sample in a study of PD-1 blockade in classical Hodgkin lymphoma. Some clones are missing from TCRdb's copy, which holds only in-frame ones; the method was immunoSEQ multiplex PCR. Of 90,000 to 100,000 clones listed, around 80% are singletons. The sample consisted of peripheral blood mononuclear cells (PBMCs), taken before the fourth cycle of nivolumab. Receptors originate from a human donor with classical Hodgkin lymphoma. CDR3s include the opening cysteine and the closing phenylalanine or tryptophan. D genes are given only for firm matches. Size is omitted from some rows. Given values are once, few, many or a class for expanded clones.

clone size: .; D gene: .; J gene: TRBJ2-7; V gene: TRBV5-1; CDR3 DNA: TGCGCCAGCAGGTCACAGCGCTACGAGCAGTACTTC; CDR3 protein: CASRSQRYEQYF
clone size: .; D gene: TRBD1; J gene: TRBJ2-1; V gene: TRBV2; CDR3 DNA: TGTGCCAGCAGTGTTCCCGGACAGGGGGCTTACAATGAGCAGTTCTTC; CDR3 protein: CASSVPGQGAYNEQFF
clone size: .; D gene: TRBD1; J gene: TRBJ1-1; V gene: TRBV7-2; CDR3 DNA: TGTGCCAGCAGCTTCGACAGGGCGAACACTGAAGCTTTCTTT; CDR3 protein: CASSFDRANTEAFF
clone size: few; D gene: TRBD2; J gene: TRBJ2-7; V gene: TRBV5-1; CDR3 DNA: TGCGCCAGCAGCCCTCACCCCACTAGCGGGAACTCCTACGAGCAGTACTTC; CDR3 protein: CASSPHPTSGNSYEQYF
clone size: .; D gene: .; J gene: TRBJ2-1; V gene: TRBV9; CDR3 DNA: TGTGCCAGCAGCGTAGAGGAGGGGGAGCAGTTCTTC; CDR3 protein: CASSVEEGEQFF
clone size: .; D gene: .; J gene: TRBJ2-2; V gene: TRBV28; CDR3 DNA: TGTGCCAGCACTCGGGCCACCGGGGAGCTGTTTTTT; CDR3 protein: CASTRATGELFF
clone size: .; D gene: .; J gene: TRBJ2-3; V gene: TRBV5-1; CDR3 DNA: TGCGCCAGCAGCTTGGTTAGGGGAGACACAGATACGCAGTATTTT; CDR3 protein: CASSLVRGDTDTQYF
clone size: .; D gene: .; J gene: TRBJ1-5; V gene: TRBV5-6; CDR3 DNA: TGTGCCAGCAGCCCCCTCGGGAAGAATCAGCCCCAGCATTTT; CDR3 protein: CASSPLGKNQPQHF
clone size: .; D gene: TRBD2; J gene: TRBJ2-7; V gene: TRBV5-4; CDR3 DNA: TGTGCCAGCAGCCCTAGCGGGGGGGCCTACGAGCAGTACTTC; CDR3 protein: CASSPSGGAYEQYF
clone size: .; D gene: .; J gene: TRBJ1-1; V gene: TRBV7-9; CDR3 DNA: TGTGCCAGCAGCTTACAGGGCGGCGACACTGAAGCTTTCTTT; CDR3 protein: CASSLQGGDTEAFF
clone size: .; D gene: TRBD2; J gene: TRBJ2-3; V gene: TRBV2; CDR3 DNA: TGTGCCAGCAGTGATTGGAGACTAGCGGGGCGCACAGATACGCAGTATTTT; CDR3 protein: CASSDWRLAGRTDTQYF
clone size: .; D gene: .; J gene: TRBJ1-2; V gene: TRBV7-9; CDR3 DNA: TGTGCCAGCAGCATACTACAGGGTAGAGATGGCTACACCTTC; CDR3 protein: CASSILQGRDGYTF
clone size: .; D gene: TRBD2; J gene: TRBJ2-2; V gene: TRBV18; CDR3 DNA: TGTGCCAGCTCACCCTCCGGGGGGAACGCGAACACCGGGGAGCTGTTTTTT; CDR3 protein: CASSPSGGNANTGELFF
clone size: .; D gene: .; J gene: TRBJ1-2; V gene: TRBV28; CDR3 DNA: TGTGCCAGCAGGCCTGGGGGACCCTATGGCTACACCTTC; CDR3 protein: CASRPGGPYGYTF
clone size: .; D gene: TRBD2; J gene: TRBJ2-5; V gene: TRBV19; CDR3 DNA: TGTGCCAGTAGTATAAAGCCTAGCGGGGGGGCCCTAGAGACCCAGTACTTC; CDR3 protein: CASSIKPSGGALETQYF
clone size: .; D gene: TRBD2; J gene: TRBJ2-1; V gene: TRBV5-1; CDR3 DNA: TGCGCCAGCAGCTTGCTCCGCGGGAGTAGTGGGAATGAGCAGTTCTTC; CDR3 protein: CASSLLRGSSGNEQFF
clone size: once; D gene: TRBD2; J gene: TRBJ2-1; V gene: TRBV7-9; CDR3 DNA: TGTGCCAGCAGTCCTAGCGGGCCTAGCTCCTACAATGAGCAGTTCTTC; CDR3 protein: CASSPSGPSSYNEQFF
clone size: few; D gene: TRBD1; J gene: TRBJ2-2; V gene: TRBV7-9; CDR3 DNA: TGTGCCAGCAGCTCCAGGGGGCGTGACACCGGGGAGCTGTTTTTT; CDR3 protein: CASSSRGRDTGELFF
clone size: .; D gene: .; J gene: TRBJ1-2; V gene: TRBV28; CDR3 DNA: TGTGCCAGCAGCCCCGGGGTCTATGGCTACACCTTC; CDR3 protein: CASSPGVYGYTF
clone size: .; D gene: TRBD1; J gene: TRBJ2-6; V gene: TRBV30; CDR3 DNA: TGTGCCTGGAGCTGGACAGGGGGCTTTGGGGCCAACGTCCTGACTTTC; CDR3 protein: CAWSWTGGFGANVLTF
clone size: .; D gene: TRBD1; J gene: TRBJ1-1; V gene: TRBV2; CDR3 DNA: TGTGCCAGCAGTGGGGAAGGGGGCTCTGAAGCTTTCTTT; CDR3 protein: CASSGEGGSEAFF
clone size: few; D gene: .; J gene: TRBJ2-5; V gene: TRBV11-2; CDR3 DNA: TGTGCCAGCAGCTTCTGGCCAGCGGGTTATACAAAAGAGACCCAGTACTTC; CDR3 protein: CASSFWPAGYTKETQYF
clone size: .; D gene: .; J gene: TRBJ2-3; V gene: TRBV7-6; CDR3 DNA: TGTGCCAGCAGCTTAGCGCAGGGGAGAACAGATACGCAGTATTTT; CDR3 protein: CASSLAQGRTDTQYF
clone size: .; D gene: TRBD1; J gene: TRBJ1-3; V gene: TRBV5-1; CDR3 DNA: TGCGCCAGCAGCTTGGGACAGGGGGCGACAGGAAACACCATATATTTT; CDR3 protein: CASSLGQGATGNTIYF
clone size: .; D gene: .; J gene: TRBJ1-5; V gene: TRBV20-1; CDR3 DNA: TGCAGTGGACAGTATCAGCCCCAGCATTTT; CDR3 protein: CSGQYQPQHF
clone size: .; D gene: .; J gene: TRBJ2-5; V gene: TRBV6-5; CDR3 DNA: TGTGCCAGCAGTTACCTGACAGCACAAGAGACCCAGTACTTC; CDR3 protein: CASSYLTAQETQYF
clone size: .; D gene: TRBD1; J gene: TRBJ2-3; V gene: TRBV10-2; CDR3 DNA: TGCGCCACCCGACAGGGAAGCACAGATACGCAGTATTTT; CDR3 protein: CATRQGSTDTQYF
clone size: .; D gene: .; J gene: TRBJ1-4; V gene: TRBV7-2; CDR3 DNA: TGTGCCAGCAGCTTAACCCGCCAGGGACTAGAAGAAAAACTGTTTTTT; CDR3 protein: CASSLTRQGLEEKLFF
clone size: once; D gene: .; J gene: TRBJ2-3; V gene: TRBV15; CDR3 DNA: TGTGCCACCGGGCTAGGAGGGGGCACTTTCGCAGATACGCAGTATTTT; CDR3 protein: CATGLGGGTFADTQYF
clone size: few; D gene: .; J gene: TRBJ1-4; V gene: TRBV5-5; CDR3 DNA: TGTGCCAGCAGCCACTGGGAAACTAATGAAAAACTGTTTTTT; CDR3 protein: CASSHWETNEKLFF
clone size: .; D gene: .; J gene: TRBJ2-7; V gene: TRBV7-6; CDR3 DNA: TGTGCCAGCAGCTTAGAGGAGTCAGCAACCTACGAGCAGTACTTC; CDR3 protein: CASSLEESATYEQYF
clone size: few; D gene: .; J gene: TRBJ1-1; V gene: TRBV7-8; CDR3 DNA: TGTGCCAGCAGCTTAGAGGCGGGGAACACTGAAGCTTTCTTT; CDR3 protein: CASSLEAGNTEAFF
clone size: .; D gene: .; J gene: TRBJ1-2; V gene: TRBV28; CDR3 DNA: TGTGCCAGCAGGAGCTATGGCTACACCTTC; CDR3 protein: CASRSYGYTF
clone size: .; D gene: TRBD2; J gene: TRBJ2-2; V gene: TRBV5-1; CDR3 DNA: TGCGCCAGTCTAGCGGGAAGTAACACCGGGGAGCTGTTTTTT; CDR3 protein: CASLAGSNTGELFF
clone size: once; D gene: .; J gene: TRBJ1-2; V gene: TRBV6-1; CDR3 DNA: TGTGCCAGCAGTGAAAGGGACGTTAGAGGCTACACCTTC; CDR3 protein: CASSERDVRGYTF
clone size: few; D gene: .; J gene: TRBJ1-5; V gene: TRBV27; CDR3 DNA: TGTGCCAGCAGTTTACAGGGGTTTCAGCCCCAGCATTTT; CDR3 protein: CASSLQGFQPQHF
clone size: .; D gene: TRBD1; J gene: TRBJ1-5; V gene: TRBV7-2; CDR3 DNA: TGTGCCAGCAGCTTAGGGGGGGGACAGAGTATTGGCAATCAGCCCCAGCATTTT; CDR3 protein: CASSLGGGQSIGNQPQHF
clone size: once; D gene: .; J gene: TRBJ2-5; V gene: TRBV6-1; CDR3 DNA: TGTGCCAGCAGTGAACAGCAAGAGACCCAGTACTTC; CDR3 protein: CASSEQQETQYF
clone size: few; D gene: .; J gene: TRBJ2-1; V gene: TRBV19; CDR3 DNA: TGTGCCAGTAGTATAGGTCCCCCGACAGGCTACAATGAGCAGTTCTTC; CDR3 protein: CASSIGPPTGYNEQFF
clone size: .; D gene: TRBD2; J gene: TRBJ2-2; V gene: TRBV9; CDR3 DNA: TGTGCCAGCAGCCCGGGACTAGCGCCGAACACCGGGGAGCTGTTTTTT; CDR3 protein: CASSPGLAPNTGELFF
clone size: .; D gene: .; J gene: TRBJ2-3; V gene: TRBV6-5; CDR3 DNA: TGTGCCAGCCTGGGGGGAGTGGGCCAAGATACGCAGTATTTT; CDR3 protein: CASLGGVGQDTQYF
clone size: .; D gene: .; J gene: TRBJ2-3; V gene: TRBV29-1; CDR3 DNA: TGCAGCGTTGAAAGGGAACCCATTAGCACAGATACGCAGTATTTT; CDR3 protein: CSVEREPISTDTQYF
clone size: .; D gene: TRBD2; J gene: TRBJ2-2; V gene: TRBV5-1; CDR3 DNA: TGCGCCAGCAGCTGGGGACTAGCGGGGGCGAACACCGGGGAGCTGTTTTTT; CDR3 protein: CASSWGLAGANTGELFF